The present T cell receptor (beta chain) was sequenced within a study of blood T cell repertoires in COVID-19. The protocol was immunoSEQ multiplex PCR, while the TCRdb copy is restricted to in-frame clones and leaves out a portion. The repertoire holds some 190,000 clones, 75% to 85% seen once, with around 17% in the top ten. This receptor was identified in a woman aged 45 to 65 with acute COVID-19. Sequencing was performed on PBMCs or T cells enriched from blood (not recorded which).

The CDR3 here is CASSQGSDRQGRGGYTF. The DNA of the CDR3 is TGCGCCAGCAGCCAAGGAAGCGACCGACAGGGCCGGGGGGGCTACACCTTC. The chain employs TRBV4-1 and TRBJ1-2; TRBD1 matches 7 bases. The CDR3 has 17 amino acids. Trimming cost V 1 base and J 8 bases; bases outside gene matches: 16. From germline, CDR1 is MGHRA and CDR2 YSYEKL.